This passage covers 16 T cell receptor beta chains from one sample sequenced in a study of CD8 T cells in ankylosing spondylitis. MiXCR, applied by TCRdb to the 5' RACE reads, yields one record per CDR3 protein. The sample shows around 540,000 distinct CDR3 sequences, roughly 13% of them seen only once. Study results and caveats: Ankylosing spondylitis blood seemed to carry a telltale TCR beta motif made of seven or eight highly homologous variants.

These receptors are not linked to any known antigen. Sequenced sample: blood, either unsorted or a sorted T cell fraction (not recorded which). The receptors here all came from a male donor with ankylosing spondylitis.

The chain uses TRBV6-1 and TRBJ2-3; unclear D gene. With 7 bases removed from V and 4 bases from J, the gap between germline ends came to 9 bases. Germline CDR1 and CDR2: MNHNS and SASEGT. The CDR3 has 12 residues. CDR3 protein: CASNIISDTQYF. The CDR3 nucleotides are TGTGCCAGCAATATCATTTCAGATACGCAGTATTTT.

This clonotype was seen many times. The CDR3 sequence: CSAFSDGSSYEQYF. The CDR3 DNA sequence: TGCAGTGCTTTCTCGGACGGGAGCTCCTACGAGCAGTACTTC. The chain is built from TRBV20-1 and TRBJ2-7, with D tentatively TRBD2 (6 bases). Germline V gene sequence: CDR1 DFQATT, CDR2 SNEGSKA (reference sequence). The CDR3 is 14 residues long. Trimming removed 5 bases at V and 0 bases at J, with 14 bases between.

This clonotype was seen a few times. The rearrangement links TRBV11-1 to TRBJ1-3, with 11 bases that match TRBD1. This CDR3 is built from 19 residues. The germline CDR1 and CDR2 sequences are SGHAT and FQDESV (reference sequence). V shed 6 bases, J shed 3 bases, and the junction held 16 bases outside the gene matches. CDR3 nucleotides: TGTGCCAGCAGTCTTGGACAGGGGGCAGCGATTCTCTTTGGAAACACCATATATTTT. Protein sequence: CASSLGQGAAILFGNTIYF.

This clonotype was observed many times. The genes are TRBV20-1 and TRBJ1-1; D uncertain. The V end was cut by 1 base, the J end by 5 bases, with 11 bases between. CDR1 is DFQATT, CDR2 SNEGSKA, per germline (reference sequence). This CDR3 region has 13 residues. The CDR3 loop is CSARVPEGTEAFF. The CDR3 coding sequence is TGCAGTGCTAGAGTCCCGGAGGGAACTGAAGCTTTCTTT.

This clonotype was seen a few times. One end of the junction fails to match germline, which may point to a read error. The genes are TRBV12-3 or TRBV12-4 and TRBJ1-1; D is unresolved. This CDR3 is built from 11 residues. CDR3 protein: CASRGNSEAFF. The CDR3 DNA reads as TGTGCCAGCAGAGGAAACAGTGAAGCTTTCTTT.

This clonotype came up a few times. This chain connects TRBV5-1 to TRBJ1-3, with 10 bases that match TRBD1. The CDR3 is 16 residues long. J lost 4 bases, V lost 3 bases, and 7 bases had no gene match. Per the germline V gene, CDR1 is SGHRS and CDR2 is YFSETQ. The CDR3 loop reads CASSSGQGEGGNTIYF. The CDR3 nucleotides read TGCGCCAGCAGCTCAGGACAGGGGGAAGGAGGAAACACCATATATTTT.

The V gene is TRBV25-1, the J gene TRBJ1-1; TRBD1 matches 7 bases. With V trimmed by 1 base and J by 3 bases, 8 bases remained unmatched. From germline, CDR1 is MGHDK and CDR2 SYGVNS. There are 16 residues in the CDR3. CDR3 sequence reads: CASSEFWTGHDTEAFF. The DNA for the CDR3 is TGTGCCAGCAGTGAATTTTGGACAGGTCACGACACTGAAGCTTTCTTT.

This CDR3 reads CSVLIRVGGYTF. For the CDR3, the DNA is TGCAGCGTCTTAATACGGGTGGGTGGCTACACCTTC. This chain links TRBV29-1 with TRBJ1-2, with D unresolved. Trimming cost V 6 bases and J 7 bases, with 15 bases left between them. Germline V CDR1 and CDR2: SQVTM, ANQGSEA. The CDR3 runs 12 residues.

This clonotype occurred many times. This sequence joins TRBV12-3 or TRBV12-4 and TRBJ2-7; perhaps TRBD2 as D (6 bases). The V end lost 2 bases, the J end lost 7 bases, and 9 bases lay between the germline ends. This CDR3 spans 12 amino acids. CDR3 sequence (DNA): TGTGCCAGCAGTTTAAGGGGAGGAGAGCAGTACTTC. Translated: CASSLRGGEQYF.

The chain links TRBV20-1 to TRBJ2-3; 9 bases match TRBD1. This CDR3 is built from 14 residues. Trimming took 4 bases from V and 4 from J; bases not matched to a gene: 6. Per the germline V gene, CDR1 is DFQATT and CDR2 is SNEGSKA (reference sequence). The CDR3 here is CSAMGQGRPDTQYF. CDR3 DNA sequence: TGCAGTGCTATGGGACAGGGAAGGCCAGATACGCAGTATTTT.

The table lists this clonotype with a few counts. The chain is built from TRBV3-1 and TRBJ1-5; unclear D gene. This CDR3 comprises 15 residues. The ends were cut back, 0 bases at V and 5 bases at J, with 11 bases in the middle. Germline loops: CDR1 LGHDT, CDR2 YNNKEL (reference sequence). This CDR3 is CASSQDSTPYQPQHF. CDR3 in DNA: TGTGCCAGCAGCCAAGATTCTACCCCCTATCAGCCCCAGCATTTT.

V usage is TRBV7-2 and J usage is TRBJ2-2; 8 positions match TRBD1. The V gene's germline CDR1 is SGHTA and CDR2 FQGNSA. The CDR3 is 16 amino acids. V was clipped by 4 bases and J by 4 bases; unmatched bases: 8. DNA of the CDR3: TGTGCCAGCAGCTCCGTCCAGGGGGCGAGCACCGGGGAGCTGTTTTTT. Translation gives CASSSVQGASTGELFF.

In regard to this clonotype: This clone may be a read error of a much larger clone one base away. The rearrangement uses TRBV6-6 and TRBJ2-1; 10 bases agree with TRBD1. The CDR3 covers 13 residues. With 10 bases clipped from V and 9 bases from J, the junction kept 9 bases outside the gene matches. Germline CDR1 and CDR2: MNHNY and SVGAGI (reference sequence). The chain's CDR3 is CAIKATGGSEQFF. The CDR3 nucleotides read TGTGCCATCAAAGCGACAGGGGGCAGTGAGCAGTTCTTC.

The table lists this clonotype with many counts. The chain links TRBV29-1 to TRBJ2-1, with 7 bases aligning to TRBD2. Germline V CDR1 and CDR2: SQVTM, ANQGSEA. The J segment lost 2 bases and the V segment lost 6 bases, leaving 4 bases of the junction unmatched. The CDR3 loop spans 13 amino acids. The CDR3 DNA sequence: TGCAGCGTATTTACTAGCGCCTACAATGAGCAGTTCTTC. Amino acids: CSVFTSAYNEQFF.

Comment on this clonotype: One junction end does not reproduce the germline sequence, and a read error may be involved. The rearrangement links TRBV3-1 to TRBJ2-4; no clear D. Per the germline V gene, CDR1 is LGHDT and CDR2 is YNNKEL (reference sequence). This CDR3 has 11 residues. The CDR3 reads CASSQGVGASW. CDR3 DNA sequence: TGTGCCAGCAGCCAAGGGGTAGGAGCCTCTTGG.

This chain uses TRBV18 with TRBJ2-5, with D perhaps assigned TRBD1 or TRBD2 (5 bases each). The CDR3 has 16 residues. Trimming cost V 2 bases and J 0 bases, with 13 bases left between them. Looked up from germline, CDR1 is KGHSH and CDR2 is LQKENI. The CDR3 region has the DNA TGTGCCAGCTCACCATCGGGGCGGAGCTACCAAGAGACCCAGTACTTC. This sequence encodes CASSPSGRSYQETQYF.